The 15 T cell receptor beta chains below come from one sample, sequenced in a study of patients and donors after allogeneic stem cell transplantation. Each CDR3 protein is one row after TCRdb ran MiXCR on the RT-PCR reads. The sample consists of hundreds of thousands of distinct CDR3 sequences, 38% of them appearing once. The sequenced material came from blood, either unsorted or a sorted T cell fraction (not recorded which). The receptors were sampled from a human donor who was either an allogeneic HSCT recipient or a stem cell or donor lymphocyte infusion donor (not recorded which). It is not recorded whose cells these are; they may come from a transplant donor.

The DNA for the CDR3 is TGTGCCACCAGCCTCGGGACCGGCCATGAAAAACTGTTTTTT. This gives the protein CATSLGTGHEKLFF. The chain employs TRBV15 and TRBJ1-4; weak D call: TRBD1 (5 bases). V was trimmed by 5 bases and J by 6 bases, leaving 13 bases between them. Germline V CDR1 and CDR2: LNHNV, YYDKDF (reference sequence). CDR3 size: 14 residues.

V usage is TRBV18 and J usage is TRBJ1-1; tentative D call: TRBD1 (6 bases). This CDR3 contains 14 residues. Trimming shortened V by 4 bases and J by 0 bases, and 9 bases separated the two germline ends. CDR1 and CDR2 from the germline V gene are KGHSH and LQKENI. CDR3 amino acids: CASSLYRVNTEAFF. The CDR3, as DNA: TGTGCCAGCTCACTCTACAGGGTGAACACTGAAGCTTTCTTT.

The chain recombines TRBV25-1 with TRBJ1-5; 7 positions match TRBD1. This CDR3 has 14 amino acids. Germline CDR1 MGHDK, CDR2 SYGVNS. V gave up 3 bases and J gave up 6 bases; unmatched junction bases: 5. The CDR3 loop reads CASSEGQSGQPQHF. DNA of the CDR3: TGTGCCAGCAGTGAGGGACAGTCGGGTCAGCCCCAGCATTTT.

The rearrangement joins TRBV5-1 to TRBJ2-7, with a possible D match to TRBD2 (5 bases). Germline V gives CDR1 SGHRS, CDR2 YFSETQ. The CDR3 runs to 14 residues. V lost 5 bases to trimming and J lost 1 base, with 13 bases between them. CDR3: CASRRAESSYEQYF. The CDR3 region has the DNA TGCGCCAGCAGGAGGGCAGAAAGTTCCTACGAGCAGTACTTC.

The CDR3 region has the DNA TGCGCCAGCAGCTACCAAGAGACCCAGTACTTC. Amino acids: CASSYQETQYF. The chain uses TRBV5-1 and TRBJ2-5, with D unresolved. Between the trimmed V and J ends, which lost 3 bases and 0 bases, there was a span of 0 bases. Per the germline V gene, CDR1 is SGHRS and CDR2 is YFSETQ. The CDR3 consists of 11 residues.

There are a few counts of this clonotype. J is TRBJ2-3 and V is TRBV21-1; the D call of TRBD2 is as the table states it, not checked on the DNA. TRBV21-1 is designated a pseudogene. The CDR3 sequence is 19 residues long. As DNA, the CDR3 is TGTGCCAGCAGCAAAGAAGAGGGAATAACGGGAGGGGGCACAGATACGCAGTATTTT. Its protein product is CASSKEEGITGGGTDTQYF.

The chain links TRBV12-3 or TRBV12-4 to TRBJ2-6; unclear D gene. The CDR3 runs 12 residues. V gave up 0 bases and J gave up 13 bases, with 7 bases separating them. The CDR3 here is CASSLAAAVLTF. The CDR3 DNA reads as TGTGCCAGCAGTTTAGCAGCAGCTGTCCTGACTTTC.

The chain carries TRBV19 and TRBJ1-5; the D is unclear. The V and J ends lost 3 bases and 7 bases respectively, with 13 bases between them. This CDR3 has 14 amino acids. Germline CDR1 LNHDA, CDR2 SQIVND (reference sequence). CDR3 DNA: TGTGCCAGTAGTATTAGACCCTTGCTGCAGCCCCAGCATTTT. Its protein product is CASSIRPLLQPQHF.

The genes are TRBV3-1 and TRBJ2-3, with 8 bases that match TRBD2. With 1 base clipped from V and 2 bases from J, the junction kept 5 bases outside the gene matches. The CDR3 length is 16 residues. Per germline, CDR1 LGHDT and CDR2 YNNKEL (reference sequence). CDR3 region: CASSQVAGGPTDTQYF. The CDR3 DNA reads TGTGCCAGCAGCCAAGTTGCGGGGGGCCCCACAGATACGCAGTATTTT.

The chain is built from TRBV6-1 and TRBJ2-7, with 9 bases lining up with TRBD1. The CDR3 covers 15 residues. Germline V gene lookup returns CDR1 MNHNS and CDR2 SASEGT. V lost 7 bases to trimming and J lost 4 bases; unmatched junction nucleotides: 11. As DNA, the CDR3 is TGTGCCAGCACCTTGGGACAGGGTGCCGGATACGAGCAGTACTTC. Its protein product is CASTLGQGAGYEQYF.

J is TRBJ2-7 and V is TRBV5-1; maybe TRBD2 (5 bases). Germline-derived CDR1 and CDR2 are SGHRS and YFSETQ. V shed 4 bases and J shed 6 bases, with 11 bases lying between them. CDR3 length: 12 residues. In DNA form, the CDR3 reads TGCGCCAGCAGCCTCGGACGGGGCGAGCAGTACTTC. This codes for CASSLGRGEQYF.

The chain uses TRBV5-1 and TRBJ2-3, with D possibly being TRBD1 (5 bases). This CDR3 contains 13 residues. The V end was cut by 7 bases, the J end by 0 bases, with 9 bases between. Germline V gene data show CDR1 as SGHRS and CDR2 as YFSETQ. In DNA form, the CDR3 reads TGCGCCAGCCGGACACCTAGCACAGATACGCAGTATTTT. It encodes CASRTPSTDTQYF.

CDR3 DNA: TGCGCCAGCAGGTCGGTAGGGACAGAAGGGCCCCTCCACTTT. Encoded protein: CASRSVGTEGPLHF. The chain has TRBV5-1 and TRBJ1-6; 7 bases are a match to TRBD1. Germline-derived CDR1 and CDR2 are SGHRS and YFSETQ. The V gene end was trimmed by 5 bases and the J gene end by 13 bases; junction bases not matched to a gene: 12. This CDR3 has 14 residues.

This clonotype was seen only a few times. This chain joins TRBV3-1 and TRBJ1-6, with 10 bases that match TRBD1. CDR3 length: 14 residues. V shed 1 base and J 9 bases; nucleotides not matched to a gene: 0. Germline assignment: CDR1 LGHDT and CDR2 YNNKEL (reference sequence). For the CDR3, the DNA is TGTGCCAGCAGCCAAGGACAGGGGGCTTCACCCCTCCACTTT. Its protein is CASSQGQGASPLHF.

The chain has TRBV29-1 and TRBJ2-5; TRBD2 might be the D (6 bases). Germline values: CDR1 SQVTM, CDR2 ANQGSEA. The CDR3 covers 16 residues. V was clipped by 4 bases and J by 7 bases, with 25 bases between them. The CDR3 here is CSVVGLGRGRLGTQYF. The CDR3 bases are TGCAGCGTTGTGGGCCTAGGGCGGGGACGTTTGGGGACCCAGTACTTC.